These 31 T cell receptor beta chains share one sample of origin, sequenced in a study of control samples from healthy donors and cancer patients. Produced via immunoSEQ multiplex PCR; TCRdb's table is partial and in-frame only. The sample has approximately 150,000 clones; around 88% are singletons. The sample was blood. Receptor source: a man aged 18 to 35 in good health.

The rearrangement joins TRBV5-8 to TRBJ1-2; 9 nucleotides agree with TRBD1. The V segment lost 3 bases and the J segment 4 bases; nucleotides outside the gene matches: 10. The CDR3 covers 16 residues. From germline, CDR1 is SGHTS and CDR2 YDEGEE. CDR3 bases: TGTGCCAGCAGCTGGAAGACAGGGGGTAGAGCCTATGGCTACACCTTC. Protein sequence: CASSWKTGGRAYGYTF.

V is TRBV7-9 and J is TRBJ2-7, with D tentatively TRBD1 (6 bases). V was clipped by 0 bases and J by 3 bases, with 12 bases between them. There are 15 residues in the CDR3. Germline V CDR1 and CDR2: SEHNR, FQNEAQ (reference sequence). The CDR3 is CASSLAGTPNYEQYF. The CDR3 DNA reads TGTGCCAGCAGCTTAGCTGGGACACCCAACTACGAGCAGTACTTC. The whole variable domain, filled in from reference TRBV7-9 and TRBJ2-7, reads DTGVSQNPRHKITKRGQNVTFRCDPISEHNRLYWYRQTLGQGPEFLTYFQNEAQLEKSRLLSDRFSAERPKGSFSTLEIQRTEQGDSAMYLCASSLAGTPNYEQYFGPGTRLTVT.

The chain's CDR3 is CASSPRGDNEQFF. CDR3 in DNA: TGCGCCAGCAGCCCGCGGGGGGATAATGAGCAGTTCTTC. This rearrangement joins TRBV4-3 to TRBJ2-1; 8 bases are shared with TRBD2. The length of the CDR3 is 13 residues. The V and J ends lost 4 bases and 7 bases, in that order; junction bases with no gene match: 3. Per the germline V gene, CDR1 is LGHNA and CDR2 is YSLEER.

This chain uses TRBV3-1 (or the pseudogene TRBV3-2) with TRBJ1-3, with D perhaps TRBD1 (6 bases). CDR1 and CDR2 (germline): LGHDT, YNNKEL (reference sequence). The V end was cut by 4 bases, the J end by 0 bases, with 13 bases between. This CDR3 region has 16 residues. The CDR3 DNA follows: TGTGCCAGCAGCCCTCGGGGGCGGGGCTCTGGAAACACCATATATTTT. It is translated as CASSPRGRGSGNTIYF.

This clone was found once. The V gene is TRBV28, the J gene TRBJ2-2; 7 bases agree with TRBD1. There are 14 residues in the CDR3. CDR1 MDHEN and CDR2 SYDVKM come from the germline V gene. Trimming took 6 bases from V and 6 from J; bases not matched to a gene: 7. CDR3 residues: CASSEQGLAGELFF. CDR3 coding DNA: TGTGCCAGCAGCGAACAGGGGTTGGCCGGGGAGCTGTTTTTT.

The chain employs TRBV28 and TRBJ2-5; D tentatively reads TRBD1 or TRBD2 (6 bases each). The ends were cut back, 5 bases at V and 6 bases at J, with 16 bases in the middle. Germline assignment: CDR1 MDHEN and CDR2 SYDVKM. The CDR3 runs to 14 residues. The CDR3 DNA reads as TGTGCCAGCAGTCTCCCGGGGGCATCCAAGACCCAGTACTTC. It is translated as CASSLPGASKTQYF.

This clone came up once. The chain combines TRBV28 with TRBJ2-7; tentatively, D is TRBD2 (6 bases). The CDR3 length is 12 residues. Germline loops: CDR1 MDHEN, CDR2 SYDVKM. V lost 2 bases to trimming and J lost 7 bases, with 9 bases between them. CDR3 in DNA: TGTGCCAGCAGTTTAGTTCGGGGGGAGCAGTACTTC. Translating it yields CASSLVRGEQYF.

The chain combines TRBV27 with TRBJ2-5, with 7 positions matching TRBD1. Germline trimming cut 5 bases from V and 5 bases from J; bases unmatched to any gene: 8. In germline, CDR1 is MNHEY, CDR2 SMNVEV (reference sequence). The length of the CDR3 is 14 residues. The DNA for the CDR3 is TGTGCCAGCAGTCTCGTTGGGACAGTGGAGACCCAGTACTTC. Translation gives CASSLVGTVETQYF.

The CDR3 DNA reads TGTGCCAGCAGCTTAGTTCCTCGCACTGAAGCTTTCTTT. Translation: CASSLVPRTEAFF. V usage is TRBV7-9 and J usage is TRBJ1-1; D unresolved. V was pared by 1 base and J by 4 bases, with 7 bases between. The CDR3 loop spans 13 amino acids. Germline V CDR1 and CDR2: SEHNR, FQNEAQ (reference sequence).

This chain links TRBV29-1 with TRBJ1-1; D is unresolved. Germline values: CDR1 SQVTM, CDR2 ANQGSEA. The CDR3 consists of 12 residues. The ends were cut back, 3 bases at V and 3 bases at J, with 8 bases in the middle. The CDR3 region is CSVDVQYTEAFF. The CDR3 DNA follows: TGCAGCGTTGATGTCCAGTACACTGAAGCTTTCTTT.

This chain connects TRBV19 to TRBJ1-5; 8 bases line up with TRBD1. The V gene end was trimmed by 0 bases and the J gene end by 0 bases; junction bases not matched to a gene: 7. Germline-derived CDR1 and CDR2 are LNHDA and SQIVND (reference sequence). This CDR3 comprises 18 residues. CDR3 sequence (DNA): TGTGCCAGTAGTATAGATCTAGGACAGGGCTATAGCAATCAGCCCCAGCATTTT. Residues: CASSIDLGQGYSNQPQHF. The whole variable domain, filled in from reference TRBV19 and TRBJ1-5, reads DGGITQSPKYLFRKEGQNVTLSCEQNLNHDAMYWYRQDPGQGLRLIYYSQIVNDFQKGDIAEGYSVSREKKESFPLTVTSAQKNPTAFYLCASSIDLGQGYSNQPQHFGDGTRLSIL.

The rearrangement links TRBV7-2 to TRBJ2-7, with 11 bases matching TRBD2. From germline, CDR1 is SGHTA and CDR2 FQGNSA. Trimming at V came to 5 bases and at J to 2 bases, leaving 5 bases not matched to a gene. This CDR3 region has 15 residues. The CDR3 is CASSMLAGGTYEQYF. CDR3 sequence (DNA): TGTGCCAGCAGCATGCTAGCGGGGGGAACCTACGAGCAGTACTTC.

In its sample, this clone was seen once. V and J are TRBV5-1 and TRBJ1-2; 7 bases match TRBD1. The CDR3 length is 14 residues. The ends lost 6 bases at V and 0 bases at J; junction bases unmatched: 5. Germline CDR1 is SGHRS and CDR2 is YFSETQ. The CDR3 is CASNPTGTNYGYTF. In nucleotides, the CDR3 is TGCGCCAGCAACCCGACAGGGACTAACTATGGCTACACCTTC. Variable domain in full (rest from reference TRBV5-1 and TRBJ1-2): KAGVTQTPRYLIKTRGQQVTLSCSPISGHRSVSWYQQTPGQGLQFLFEYFSETQRNKGNFPGRFSGRQFSNSRSEMNVSTLELGDSALYLCASNPTGTNYGYTFGSGTRLTVV.

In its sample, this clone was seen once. The CDR3 DNA follows: TGCGCCAGCAGCGCCTGGACAGGTAGTGCTGAAAAACTGTTTTTT. Translation: CASSAWTGSAEKLFF. V is TRBV5-1 and J is TRBJ1-4; 7 nucleotides line up with TRBD1. Losses at the gene ends were 4 bases for V and 7 bases for J; bases not matched to a gene: 10. The germline V gene encodes CDR1 SGHRS and CDR2 YFSETQ. This CDR3 comprises 15 residues.

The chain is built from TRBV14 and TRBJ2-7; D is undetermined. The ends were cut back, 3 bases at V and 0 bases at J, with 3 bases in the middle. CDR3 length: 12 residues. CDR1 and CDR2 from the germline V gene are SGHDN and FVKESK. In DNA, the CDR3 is TGTGCCAGCAGCCAGAGCTCCTACGAGCAGTACTTC. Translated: CASSQSSYEQYF.

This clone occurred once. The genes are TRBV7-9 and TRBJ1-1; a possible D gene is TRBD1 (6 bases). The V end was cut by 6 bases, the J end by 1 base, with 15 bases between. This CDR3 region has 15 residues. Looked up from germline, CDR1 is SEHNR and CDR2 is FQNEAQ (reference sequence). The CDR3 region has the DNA TGTGCCAGCAGTGGCAATGGGGGGGCGAACACTGAAGCTTTCTTT. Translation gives CASSGNGGANTEAFF. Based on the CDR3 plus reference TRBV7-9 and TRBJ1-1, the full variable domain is DTGVSQNPRHKITKRGQNVTFRCDPISEHNRLYWYRQTLGQGPEFLTYFQNEAQLEKSRLLSDRFSAERPKGSFSTLEIQRTEQGDSAMYLCASSGNGGANTEAFFGQGTRLTVV.

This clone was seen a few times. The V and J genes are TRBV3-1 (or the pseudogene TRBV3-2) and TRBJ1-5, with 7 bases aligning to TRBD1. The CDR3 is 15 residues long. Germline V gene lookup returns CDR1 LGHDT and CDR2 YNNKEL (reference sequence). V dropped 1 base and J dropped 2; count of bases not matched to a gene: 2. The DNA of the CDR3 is TGTGCCAGCAGCCAAGGGACAGGCCGCAATCAGCCCCAGCATTTT. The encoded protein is CASSQGTGRNQPQHF.

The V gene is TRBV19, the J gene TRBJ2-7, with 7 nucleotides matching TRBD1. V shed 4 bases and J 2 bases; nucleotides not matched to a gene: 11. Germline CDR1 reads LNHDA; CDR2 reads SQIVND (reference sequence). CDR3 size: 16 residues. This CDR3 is CASSKLSGTATYEQYF. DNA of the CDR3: TGTGCCAGTAGTAAGCTCTCCGGGACAGCGACCTACGAGCAGTACTTC.

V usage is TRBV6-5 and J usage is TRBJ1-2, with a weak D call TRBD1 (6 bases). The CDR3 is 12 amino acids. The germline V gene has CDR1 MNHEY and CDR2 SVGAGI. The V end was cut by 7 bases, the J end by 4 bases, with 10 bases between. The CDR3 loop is CASKTGFYGYTF. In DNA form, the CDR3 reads TGTGCCAGCAAGACAGGATTCTATGGCTACACCTTC.

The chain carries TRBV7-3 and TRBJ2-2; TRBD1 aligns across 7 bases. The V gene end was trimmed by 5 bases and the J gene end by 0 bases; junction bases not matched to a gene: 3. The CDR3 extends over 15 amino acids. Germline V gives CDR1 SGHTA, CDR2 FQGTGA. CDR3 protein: CASSQQGANTGELFF. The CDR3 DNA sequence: TGTGCCAGCAGCCAGCAGGGGGCGAACACCGGGGAGCTGTTTTTT.

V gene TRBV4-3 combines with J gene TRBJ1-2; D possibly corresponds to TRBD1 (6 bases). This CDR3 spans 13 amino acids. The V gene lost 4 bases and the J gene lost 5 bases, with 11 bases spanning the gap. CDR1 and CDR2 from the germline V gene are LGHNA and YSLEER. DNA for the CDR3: TGCGCCAGCAGCCCCCAGGGGCAATATGGCTACACCTTC. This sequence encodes CASSPQGQYGYTF.

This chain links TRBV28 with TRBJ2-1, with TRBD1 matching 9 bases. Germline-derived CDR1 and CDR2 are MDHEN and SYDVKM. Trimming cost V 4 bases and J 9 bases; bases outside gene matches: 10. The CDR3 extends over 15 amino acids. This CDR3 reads CASSYKGTGFVEQFF. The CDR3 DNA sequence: TGTGCCAGCAGTTATAAAGGGACAGGGTTTGTTGAGCAGTTCTTC.

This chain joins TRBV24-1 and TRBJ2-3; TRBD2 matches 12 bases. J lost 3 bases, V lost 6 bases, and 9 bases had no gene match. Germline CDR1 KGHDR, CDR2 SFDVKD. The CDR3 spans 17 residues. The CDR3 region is CATSHSTSGGLTDTQYF. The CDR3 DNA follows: TGTGCCACCAGTCATAGCACTAGCGGGGGGCTAACAGATACGCAGTATTTT.

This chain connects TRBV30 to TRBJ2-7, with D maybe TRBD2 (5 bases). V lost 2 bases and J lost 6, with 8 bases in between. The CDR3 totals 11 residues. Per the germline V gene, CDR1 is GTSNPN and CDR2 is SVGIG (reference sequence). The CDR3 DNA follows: TGTGCCTGGAGTCGCGGGCGCGAGCAGTACTTC. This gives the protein CAWSRGREQYF.

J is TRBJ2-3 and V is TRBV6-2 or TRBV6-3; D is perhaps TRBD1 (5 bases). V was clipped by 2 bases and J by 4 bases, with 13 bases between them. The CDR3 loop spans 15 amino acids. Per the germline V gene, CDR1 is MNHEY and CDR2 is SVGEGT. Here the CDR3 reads CASSYAWGMPDTQYF. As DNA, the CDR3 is TGTGCCAGCAGTTACGCCTGGGGCATGCCAGATACGCAGTATTTT.

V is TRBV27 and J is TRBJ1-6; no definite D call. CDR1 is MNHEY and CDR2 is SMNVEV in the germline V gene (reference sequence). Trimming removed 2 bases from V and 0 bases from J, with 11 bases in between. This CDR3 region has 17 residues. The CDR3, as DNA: TGTGCCAGCAGTTTACAATCCGGACCCTCCTATAATTCACCCCTCCACTTT. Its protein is CASSLQSGPSYNSPLHF.

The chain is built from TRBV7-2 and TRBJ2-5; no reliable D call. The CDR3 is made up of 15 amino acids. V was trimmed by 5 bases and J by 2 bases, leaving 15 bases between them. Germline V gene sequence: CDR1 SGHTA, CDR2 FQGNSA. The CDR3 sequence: CASSLRYGLQETQYF. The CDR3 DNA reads TGTGCCAGCAGCCTACGGTACGGCTTACAAGAGACCCAGTACTTC. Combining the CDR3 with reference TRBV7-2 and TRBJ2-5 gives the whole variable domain GAGVSQSPSNKVTEKGKDVELRCDPISGHTALYWYRQSLGQGLEFLIYFQGNSAPDKSGLPSDRFSAERTGGSVSTLTIQRTQQEDSAVYLCASSLRYGLQETQYFGPGTRLLVL.

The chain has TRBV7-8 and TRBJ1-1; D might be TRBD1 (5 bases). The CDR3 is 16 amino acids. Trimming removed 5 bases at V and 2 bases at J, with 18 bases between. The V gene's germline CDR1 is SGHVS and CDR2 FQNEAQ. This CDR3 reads CASSGRGRAINTEAFF. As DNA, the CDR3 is TGTGCCAGCAGCGGGAGGGGCAGAGCCATTAACACTGAAGCTTTCTTT.

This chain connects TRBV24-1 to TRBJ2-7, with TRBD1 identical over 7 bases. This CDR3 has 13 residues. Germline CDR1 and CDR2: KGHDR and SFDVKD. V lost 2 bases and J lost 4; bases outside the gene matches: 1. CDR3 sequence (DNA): TGTGCCACCAGTGATTCGGGACAGTACGAGCAGTACTTC. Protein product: CATSDSGQYEQYF.

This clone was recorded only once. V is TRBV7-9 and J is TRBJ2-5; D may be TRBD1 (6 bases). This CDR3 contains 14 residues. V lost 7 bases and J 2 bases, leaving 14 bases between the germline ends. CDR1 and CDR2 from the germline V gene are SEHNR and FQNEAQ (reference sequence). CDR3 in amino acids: CASTTQGAQETQYF. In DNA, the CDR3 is TGTGCCAGCACCACACAGGGCGCACAAGAGACCCAGTACTTC.

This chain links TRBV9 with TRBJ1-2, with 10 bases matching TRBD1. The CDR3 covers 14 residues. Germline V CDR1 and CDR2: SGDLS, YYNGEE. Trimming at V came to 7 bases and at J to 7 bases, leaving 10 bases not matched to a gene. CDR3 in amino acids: CASYDQDRGAGYTF. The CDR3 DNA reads TGTGCCAGCTACGACCAGGACAGGGGGGCTGGCTACACCTTC.